This TCR beta chain was sequenced in a study of blood T cell repertoires in COVID-19. Study-wide background: Acute and convalescent COVID-19 samples came from the United States, Italy and Spain. T cells, B-cell-depleted T cells, or PBMCs supplied cDNA or gDNA.

The CDR3 loop spans 16 amino acids. Deletions cut 0 bases from V and 6 bases from J, with 17 bases between. CDR1 is MNHEY and CDR2 is SVGAGI in the germline V gene. Original data processing: Amplification of reference gene primers was used by the study to estimate nucleated cell counts. The table came from immunoSEQ multiplex PCR; TCRdb's copy has only in-frame clones and leaves some out. V, J and clone size derive from that table, while D and trimming were established from the DNA sequence. The sample comprises under 55,000 clones, more than 80% of which are singletons, and over 2% rests with the top ten.

This chain uses TRBV6-5 with TRBJ1-2; TRBD1 might be the D (6 bases). This TCR was sampled from a human donor in a cohort sampled during active COVID-19. The sequenced sample consisted of peripheral blood. Written as DNA, the CDR3 is TGTGCCAGCAGTTACTCTGGGGACACCGGGAACGATGGCTACACCTTC. Translated, it gives CASSYSGDTGNDGYTF.